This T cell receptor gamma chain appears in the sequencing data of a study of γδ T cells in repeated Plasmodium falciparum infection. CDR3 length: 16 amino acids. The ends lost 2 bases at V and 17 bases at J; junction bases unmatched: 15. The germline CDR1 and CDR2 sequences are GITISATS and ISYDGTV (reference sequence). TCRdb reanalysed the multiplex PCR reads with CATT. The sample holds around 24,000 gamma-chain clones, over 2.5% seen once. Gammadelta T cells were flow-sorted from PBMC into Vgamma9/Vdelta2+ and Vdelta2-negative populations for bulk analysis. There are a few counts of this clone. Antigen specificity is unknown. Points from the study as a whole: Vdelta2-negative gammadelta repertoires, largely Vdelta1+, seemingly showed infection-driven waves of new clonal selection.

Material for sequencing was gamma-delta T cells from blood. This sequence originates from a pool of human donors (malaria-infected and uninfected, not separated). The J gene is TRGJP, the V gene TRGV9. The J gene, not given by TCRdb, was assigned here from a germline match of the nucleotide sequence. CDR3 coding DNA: TGTGCCTTGTGGGAGGGGGGGGGAGTTGGGCAAAAAATCAAGGTATTT. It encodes CALWEGGGVGQKIKVF.